This T cell receptor (beta chain) was recorded in a study of blood T cell repertoires in COVID-19. In germline, CDR1 is MGHDK, CDR2 SYGVNS. V lost 7 bases and J lost 7; bases outside the gene matches: 5. This CDR3 has 12 amino acids. The table came from immunoSEQ multiplex PCR; TCRdb's copy has only in-frame clones and leaves some out. Here the sample spans over 250,000 clones, around 84% being singletons. The sample taken for sequencing was peripheral blood. The chain joins TRBV25-1 to TRBJ1-2; 8 positions match TRBD1. This clonotype originated in a human donor with COVID-19, enrolled during active disease. The donor label of this sample is uncertain. The CDR3 loop reads CASTGGSAGYTF. CDR3 bases: TGTGCCAGCACAGGGGGCTCAGCTGGCTACACCTTC.